In its sample, the clone carrying this T cell receptor (beta chain) was seen a few times. The target antigen is unknown. MiXCR, run by TCRdb on the reads, gives a single entry per CDR3 protein. Among about 900,000 distinct CDR3 sequences listed, 31% were seen once. These data belong to a study of T cell repertoires in cytomegalovirus infection. Study as a whole: CMV infection and matching HLA type were both indicated by public TCR beta signatures. Findings and limits, study-wide: Ex vivo responses were dominated by HLA-C-restricted CMV-specific TCR beta clonotypes. Totalled public TCR beta family frequency picked out people who carried CMV plus the relevant HLA.

Germline loops: CDR1 DFQATT, CDR2 SNEGSKA (reference sequence). The CDR3 has 14 amino acids. Between the trimmed V and J ends, which lost 0 bases and 1 base, there was a span of 7 bases. This chain links TRBV20-1 with TRBJ2-4, with D possibly called TRBD1 or TRBD2 (5 bases each). The receptor's source is a human donor in good health (CMV status not recorded). Some clones in this sample may be carry-over from other donors' samples. Sequenced material: cultured CD8+ T cells from PBMCs, taken from culture after CMV antigen stimulation. CDR3 sequence: CSARDREAKNIQYF. The CDR3 region has the DNA TGCAGTGCTAGAGACAGGGAGGCCAAAAACATTCAGTACTTC.